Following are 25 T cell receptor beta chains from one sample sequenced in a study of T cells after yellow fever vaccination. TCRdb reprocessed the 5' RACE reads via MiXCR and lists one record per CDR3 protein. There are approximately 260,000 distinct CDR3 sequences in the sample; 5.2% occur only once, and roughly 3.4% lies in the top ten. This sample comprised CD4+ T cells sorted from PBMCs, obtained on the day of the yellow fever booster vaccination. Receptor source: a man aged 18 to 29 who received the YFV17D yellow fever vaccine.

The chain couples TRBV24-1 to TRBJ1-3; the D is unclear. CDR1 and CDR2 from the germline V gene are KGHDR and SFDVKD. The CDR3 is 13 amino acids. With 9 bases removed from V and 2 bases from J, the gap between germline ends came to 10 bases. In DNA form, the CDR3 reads TGTGCCACCCAGAAGGCCCCTGGAAACACCATATATTTT. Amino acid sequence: CATQKAPGNTIYF.

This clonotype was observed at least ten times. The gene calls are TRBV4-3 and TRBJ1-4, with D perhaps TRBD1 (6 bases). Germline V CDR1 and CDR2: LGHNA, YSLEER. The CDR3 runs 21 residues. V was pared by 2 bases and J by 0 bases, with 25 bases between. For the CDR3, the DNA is TGCGCCAGCAGCCAACTTGTGATGGTCGCAGGGGCGAGTGCAACTAATGAAAAACTGTTTTTT. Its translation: CASSQLVMVAGASATNEKLFF.

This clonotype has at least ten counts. The CDR3 sequence is CASSLNANYGYTF. The CDR3 DNA reads as TGTGCCAGCAGCTTAAACGCTAACTATGGCTACACCTTC. V and J are TRBV7-9 and TRBJ1-2; no reliable D call. Per the germline V gene, CDR1 is SEHNR and CDR2 is FQNEAQ (reference sequence). V lost 2 bases and J lost 0, with 4 bases in between. The CDR3 has 13 amino acids. The full variable domain, rest sourced from reference TRBV7-9 and TRBJ1-2, is DTGVSQNPRHKITKRGQNVTFRCDPISEHNRLYWYRQTLGQGPEFLTYFQNEAQLEKSRLLSDRFSAERPKGSFSTLEIQRTEQGDSAMYLCASSLNANYGYTFGSGTRLTVV.

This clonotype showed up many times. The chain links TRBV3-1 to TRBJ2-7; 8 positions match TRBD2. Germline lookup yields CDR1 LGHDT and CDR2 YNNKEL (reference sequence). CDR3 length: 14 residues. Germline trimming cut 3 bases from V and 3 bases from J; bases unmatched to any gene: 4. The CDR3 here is CASSQTGGLYEQYF. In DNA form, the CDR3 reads TGTGCCAGCAGCCAGACGGGGGGGCTCTACGAGCAGTACTTC.

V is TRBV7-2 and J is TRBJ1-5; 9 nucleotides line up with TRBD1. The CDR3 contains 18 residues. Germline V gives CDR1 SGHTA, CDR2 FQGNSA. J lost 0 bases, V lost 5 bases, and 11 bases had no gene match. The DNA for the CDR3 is TGTGCCAGCAGCGCCTGGGGATGGGACAGGGATAGCAATCAGCCCCAGCATTTT. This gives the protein CASSAWGWDRDSNQPQHF. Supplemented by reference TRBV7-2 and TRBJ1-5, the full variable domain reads GAGVSQSPSNKVTEKGKDVELRCDPISGHTALYWYRQSLGQGLEFLIYFQGNSAPDKSGLPSDRFSAERTGGSVSTLTIQRTQQEDSAVYLCASSAWGWDRDSNQPQHFGDGTRLSIL.

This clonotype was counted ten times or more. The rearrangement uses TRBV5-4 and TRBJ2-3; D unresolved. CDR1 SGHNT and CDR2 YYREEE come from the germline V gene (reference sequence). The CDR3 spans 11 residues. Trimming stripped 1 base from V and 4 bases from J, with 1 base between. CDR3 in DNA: TGTGCCAGCAGCTTGTCAGATACGCAGTATTTT. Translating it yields CASSLSDTQYF.

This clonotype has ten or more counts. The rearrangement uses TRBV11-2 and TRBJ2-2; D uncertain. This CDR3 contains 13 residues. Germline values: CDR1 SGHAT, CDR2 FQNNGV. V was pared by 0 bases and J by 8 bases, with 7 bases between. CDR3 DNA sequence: TGTGCCAGCAGCTTAGATGTGATAGGGGAGCTGTTTTTT. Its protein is CASSLDVIGELFF.

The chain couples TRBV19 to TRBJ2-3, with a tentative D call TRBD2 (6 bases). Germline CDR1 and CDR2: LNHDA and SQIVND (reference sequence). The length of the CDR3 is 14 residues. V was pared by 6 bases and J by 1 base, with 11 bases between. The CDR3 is CASSRDFRTDTQYF. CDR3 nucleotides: TGTGCCAGTAGCCGGGACTTCCGCACAGATACGCAGTATTTT.

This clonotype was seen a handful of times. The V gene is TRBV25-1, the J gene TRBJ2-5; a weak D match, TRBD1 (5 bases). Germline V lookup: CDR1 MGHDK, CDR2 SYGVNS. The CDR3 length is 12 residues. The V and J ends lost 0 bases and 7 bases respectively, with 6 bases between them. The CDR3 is CASSEYRGTQYF. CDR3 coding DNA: TGTGCCAGCAGTGAATATAGGGGGACCCAGTACTTC. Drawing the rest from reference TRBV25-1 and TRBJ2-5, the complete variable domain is EADIYQTPRYLVIGTGKKITLECSQTMGHDKMYWYQQDPGMELHLIHYSYGVNSTEKGDLSSESTVSRIRTEHFPLTLESARPSHTSQYLCASSEYRGTQYFGPGTRLLVL.

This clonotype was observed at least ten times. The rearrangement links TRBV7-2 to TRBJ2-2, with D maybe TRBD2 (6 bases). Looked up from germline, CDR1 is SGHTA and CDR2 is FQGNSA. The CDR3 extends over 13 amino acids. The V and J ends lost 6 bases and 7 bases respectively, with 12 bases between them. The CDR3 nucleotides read TGTGCCAGCAGTACCACCGGGGGCGGGGAGCTGTTTTTT. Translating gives CASSTTGGGELFF. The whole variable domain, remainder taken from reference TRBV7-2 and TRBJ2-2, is GAGVSQSPSNKVTEKGKDVELRCDPISGHTALYWYRQSLGQGLEFLIYFQGNSAPDKSGLPSDRFSAERTGGSVSTLTIQRTQQEDSAVYLCASSTTGGGELFFGEGSRLTVL.

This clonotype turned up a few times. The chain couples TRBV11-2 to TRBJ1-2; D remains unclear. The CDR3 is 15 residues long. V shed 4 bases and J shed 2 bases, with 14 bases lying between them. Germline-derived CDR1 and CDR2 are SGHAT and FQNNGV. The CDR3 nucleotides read TGTGCCAGCAGCTCGGTTAGGCACCCAAACTATGGCTACACCTTC. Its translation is CASSSVRHPNYGYTF.

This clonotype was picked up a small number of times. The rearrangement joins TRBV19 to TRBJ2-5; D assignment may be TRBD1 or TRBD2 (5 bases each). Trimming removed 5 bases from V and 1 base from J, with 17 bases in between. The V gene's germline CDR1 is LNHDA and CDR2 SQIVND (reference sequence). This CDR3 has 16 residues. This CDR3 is CASSYHAPGTQETQYF. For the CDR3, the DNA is TGTGCCAGTAGTTACCATGCGCCAGGGACCCAAGAGACCCAGTACTTC. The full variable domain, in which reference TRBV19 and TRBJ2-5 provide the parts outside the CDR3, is DGGITQSPKYLFRKEGQNVTLSCEQNLNHDAMYWYRQDPGQGLRLIYYSQIVNDFQKGDIAEGYSVSREKKESFPLTVTSAQKNPTAFYLCASSYHAPGTQETQYFGPGTRLLVL.

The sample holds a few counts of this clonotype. The CDR3 sequence is CASSRGRIQEQFF. The CDR3 DNA is TGTGCCAGCAGCCGTGGACGAATTCAAGAGCAGTTCTTC. The chain joins TRBV28 to TRBJ2-1; unclear D gene. The germline gives CDR1 MDHEN, CDR2 SYDVKM. This CDR3 comprises 13 residues. Between the trimmed V and J ends, which lost 6 bases and 10 bases, there was a span of 16 bases.

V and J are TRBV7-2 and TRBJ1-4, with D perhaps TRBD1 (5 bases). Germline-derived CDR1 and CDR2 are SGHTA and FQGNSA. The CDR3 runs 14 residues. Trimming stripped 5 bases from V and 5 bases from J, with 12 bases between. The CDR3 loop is CASSRGGMNEKLFF. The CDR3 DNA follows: TGTGCCAGCAGCCGTGGGGGAATGAATGAAAAACTGTTTTTT.

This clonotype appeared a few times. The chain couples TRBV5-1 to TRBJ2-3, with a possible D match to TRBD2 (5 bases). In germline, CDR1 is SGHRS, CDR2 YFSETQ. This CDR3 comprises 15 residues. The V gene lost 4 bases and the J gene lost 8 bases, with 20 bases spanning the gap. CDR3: CASSVRYGLESTQYF. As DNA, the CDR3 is TGCGCCAGCAGCGTACGCTACGGACTCGAAAGTACGCAGTATTTT.

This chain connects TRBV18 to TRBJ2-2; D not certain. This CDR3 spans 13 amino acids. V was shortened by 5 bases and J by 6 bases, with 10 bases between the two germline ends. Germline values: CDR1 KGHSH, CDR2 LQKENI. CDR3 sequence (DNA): TGTGCCAGCTCATTTCGCCCTTCCGGGGAGCTGTTTTTT. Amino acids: CASSFRPSGELFF. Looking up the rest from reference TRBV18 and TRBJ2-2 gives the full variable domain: NAGVMQNPRHLVRRRGQEARLRCSPMKGHSHVYWYRQLPEEGLKFMVYLQKENIIDESGMPKERFSAEFPKEGPSILRIQQVVRGDSAAYFCASSFRPSGELFFGEGSRLTVL.

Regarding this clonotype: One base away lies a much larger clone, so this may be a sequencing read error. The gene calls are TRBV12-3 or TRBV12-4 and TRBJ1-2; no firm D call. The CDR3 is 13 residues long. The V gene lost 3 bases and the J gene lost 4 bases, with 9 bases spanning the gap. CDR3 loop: CASSFGRGYGYTF. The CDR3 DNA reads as TGTGCCAGCAGTTTCGGGCGTGGCTATGGCTACACCTTC.

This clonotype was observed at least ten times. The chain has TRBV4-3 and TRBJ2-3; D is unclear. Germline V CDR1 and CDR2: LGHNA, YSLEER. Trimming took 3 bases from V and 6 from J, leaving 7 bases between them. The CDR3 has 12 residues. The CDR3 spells CASSQVGDTQYF. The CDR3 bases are TGCGCCAGCAGCCAGGTGGGGGATACGCAGTATTTT.

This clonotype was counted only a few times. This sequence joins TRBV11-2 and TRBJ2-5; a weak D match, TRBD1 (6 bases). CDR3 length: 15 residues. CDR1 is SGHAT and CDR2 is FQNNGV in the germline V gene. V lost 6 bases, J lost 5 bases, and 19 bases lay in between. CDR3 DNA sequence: TGTGCCAGCAGGGCATCCCCGAGGACAGCGGAGACCCAGTACTTC. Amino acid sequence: CASRASPRTAETQYF. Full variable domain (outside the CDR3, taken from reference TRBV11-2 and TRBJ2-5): EAGVAQSPRYKIIEKRQSVAFWCNPISGHATLYWYQQILGQGPKLLIQFQNNGVVDDSQLPKDRFSAERLKGVDSTLKIQPAKLEDSAVYLCASRASPRTAETQYFGPGTRLLVL.

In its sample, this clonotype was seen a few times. CDR3 nucleotide sequence: TGCGCCAGCAGCCAAGATAGGACTAGCGGGGCGGGGAACACCGGGGAGCTGTTTTTT. Translation: CASSQDRTSGAGNTGELFF. This chain links TRBV4-1 with TRBJ2-2, with 12 bases aligning to TRBD2. The germline CDR1 and CDR2 sequences are MGHRA and YSYEKL. The V and J ends lost 0 bases and 1 base, in that order; junction bases with no gene match: 6. The CDR3 is 19 residues long.

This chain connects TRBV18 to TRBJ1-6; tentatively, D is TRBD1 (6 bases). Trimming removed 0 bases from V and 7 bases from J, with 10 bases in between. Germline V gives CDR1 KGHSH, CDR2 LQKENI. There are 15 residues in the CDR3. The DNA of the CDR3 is TGTGCCAGCTCACCACCCGGGACACAGAATTCACCCCTCCACTTT. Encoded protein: CASSPPGTQNSPLHF.

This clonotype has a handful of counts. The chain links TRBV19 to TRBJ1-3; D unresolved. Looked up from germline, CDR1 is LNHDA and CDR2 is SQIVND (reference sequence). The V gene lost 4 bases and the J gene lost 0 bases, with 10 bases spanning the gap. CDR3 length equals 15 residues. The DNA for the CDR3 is TGTGCCAGTAGTAGGAAACAGAGCTCTGGAAACACCATATATTTT. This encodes CASSRKQSSGNTIYF.

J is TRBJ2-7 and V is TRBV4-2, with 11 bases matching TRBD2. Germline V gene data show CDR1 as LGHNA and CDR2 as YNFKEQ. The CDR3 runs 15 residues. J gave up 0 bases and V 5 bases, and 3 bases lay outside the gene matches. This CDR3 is CASSIGLAGSYEQYF. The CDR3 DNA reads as TGTGCCAGCAGCATAGGACTAGCGGGCTCCTACGAGCAGTACTTC.

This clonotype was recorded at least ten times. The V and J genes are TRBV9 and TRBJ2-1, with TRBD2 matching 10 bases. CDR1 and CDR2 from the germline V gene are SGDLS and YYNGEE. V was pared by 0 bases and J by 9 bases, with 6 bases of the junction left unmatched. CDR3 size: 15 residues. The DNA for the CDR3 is TGTGCCAGCAGCGTAGAGGAGCGGGGGGGCGTTGAGCAGTTCTTC. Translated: CASSVEERGGVEQFF.

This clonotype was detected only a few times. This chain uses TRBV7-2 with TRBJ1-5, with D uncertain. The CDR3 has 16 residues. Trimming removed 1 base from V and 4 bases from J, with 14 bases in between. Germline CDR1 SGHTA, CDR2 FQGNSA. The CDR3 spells CASSLEGTGWNQPQHF. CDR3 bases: TGTGCCAGCAGCTTAGAAGGTACCGGGTGGAATCAGCCCCAGCATTTT. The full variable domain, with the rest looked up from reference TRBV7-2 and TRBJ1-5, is GAGVSQSPSNKVTEKGKDVELRCDPISGHTALYWYRQSLGQGLEFLIYFQGNSAPDKSGLPSDRFSAERTGGSVSTLTIQRTQQEDSAVYLCASSLEGTGWNQPQHFGDGTRLSIL.